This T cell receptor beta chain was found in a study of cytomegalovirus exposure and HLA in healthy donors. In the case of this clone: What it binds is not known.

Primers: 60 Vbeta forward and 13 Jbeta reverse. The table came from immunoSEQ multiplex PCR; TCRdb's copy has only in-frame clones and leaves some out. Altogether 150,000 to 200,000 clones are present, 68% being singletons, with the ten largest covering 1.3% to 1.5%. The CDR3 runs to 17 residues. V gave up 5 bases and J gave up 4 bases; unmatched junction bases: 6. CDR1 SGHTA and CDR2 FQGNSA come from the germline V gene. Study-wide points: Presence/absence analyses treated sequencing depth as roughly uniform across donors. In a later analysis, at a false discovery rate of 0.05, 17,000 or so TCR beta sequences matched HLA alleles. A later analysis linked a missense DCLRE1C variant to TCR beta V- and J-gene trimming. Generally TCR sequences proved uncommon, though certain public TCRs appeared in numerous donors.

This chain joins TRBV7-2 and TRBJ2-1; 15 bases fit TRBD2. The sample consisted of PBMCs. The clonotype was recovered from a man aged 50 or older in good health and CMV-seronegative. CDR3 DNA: TGTGCCAGCAGCGTCTCCGGGACTAGCGGGGGGTACAATGAGCAGTTCTTC. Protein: CASSVSGTSGGYNEQFF.